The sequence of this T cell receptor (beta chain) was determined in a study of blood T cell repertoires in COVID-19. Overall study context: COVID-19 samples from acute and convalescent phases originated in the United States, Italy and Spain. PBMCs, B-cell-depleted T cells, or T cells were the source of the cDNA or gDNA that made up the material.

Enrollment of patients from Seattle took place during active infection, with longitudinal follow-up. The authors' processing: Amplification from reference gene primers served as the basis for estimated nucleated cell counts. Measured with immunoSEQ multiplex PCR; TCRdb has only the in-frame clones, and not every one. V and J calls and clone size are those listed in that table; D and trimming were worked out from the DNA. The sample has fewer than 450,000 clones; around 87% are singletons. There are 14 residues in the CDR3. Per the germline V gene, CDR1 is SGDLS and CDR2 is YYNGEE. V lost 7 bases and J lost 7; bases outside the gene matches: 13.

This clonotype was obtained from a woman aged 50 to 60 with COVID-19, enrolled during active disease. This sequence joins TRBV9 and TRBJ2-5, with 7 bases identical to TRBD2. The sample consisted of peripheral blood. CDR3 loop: CASRRSGLEGTQYF. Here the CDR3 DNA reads TGTGCCAGCCGACGTAGCGGGCTAGAAGGGACCCAGTACTTC.